This TCR beta chain was sequenced for a study of CD8 T cells in Susac syndrome. RNA in amounts of roughly 0.45 to 1 ug was reverse transcribed with random hexamers. The immunoSEQ assay covered 54 Vbeta and 13 Jbeta segments for CDR3. Using its own MiXCR run on the immunoSEQ multiplex PCR reads, TCRdb lists one record per CDR3 protein. The sample has roughly 200,000 distinct CDR3 sequences; roughly 96% are singletons. CD8+ and CD4+ T cells taken from blood had their TCR beta sequenced. The control participants were healthy donors, and these controls were matched with respect to both age and sex. Germline assignment: CDR1 DFQATT and CDR2 SNEGSKA (reference sequence). Losses at the gene ends were 7 bases for V and 0 bases for J; bases not matched to a gene: 10. CDR3 length: 15 residues.

The V call is TRBV20-1, the J call TRBJ1-1; 8 bases line up with TRBD1. The sequence was collected from a human donor in good health. Sequences were obtained from CD4+ T cells from PBMCs. This chain's CDR3 is CSVPATGVMNTEAFF. The CDR3 DNA reads TGCAGTGTCCCGGCGACAGGGGTCATGAACACTGAAGCTTTCTTT.